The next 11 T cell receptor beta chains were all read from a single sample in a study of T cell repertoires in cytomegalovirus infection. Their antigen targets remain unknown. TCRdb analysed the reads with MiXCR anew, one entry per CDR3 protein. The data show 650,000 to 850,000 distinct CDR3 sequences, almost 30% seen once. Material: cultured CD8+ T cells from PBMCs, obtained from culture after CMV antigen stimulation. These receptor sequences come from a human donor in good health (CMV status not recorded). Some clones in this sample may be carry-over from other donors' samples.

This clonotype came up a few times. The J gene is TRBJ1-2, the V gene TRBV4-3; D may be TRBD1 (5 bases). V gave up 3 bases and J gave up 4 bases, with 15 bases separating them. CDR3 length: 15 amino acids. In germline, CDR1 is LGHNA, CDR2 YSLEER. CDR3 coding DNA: TGCGCCAGCAGCCAGGGGACCGGAGGCGGCTATGGCTACACCTTC. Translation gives CASSQGTGGGYGYTF.

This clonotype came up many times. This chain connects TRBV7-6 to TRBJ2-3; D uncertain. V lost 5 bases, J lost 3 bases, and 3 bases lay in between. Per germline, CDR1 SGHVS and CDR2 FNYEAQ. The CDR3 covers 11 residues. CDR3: CASSVTDTQYF. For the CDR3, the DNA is TGTGCCAGCAGCGTAACAGATACGCAGTATTTT.

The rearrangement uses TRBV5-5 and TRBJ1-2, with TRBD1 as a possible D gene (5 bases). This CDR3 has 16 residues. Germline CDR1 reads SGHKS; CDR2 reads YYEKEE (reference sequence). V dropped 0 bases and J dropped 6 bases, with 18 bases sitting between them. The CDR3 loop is CASSLDFRGSYDGYTF. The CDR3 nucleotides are TGTGCCAGCAGCTTGGATTTTCGGGGGAGCTATGATGGCTACACCTTC. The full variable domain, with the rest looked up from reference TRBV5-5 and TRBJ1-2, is DAGVTQSPTHLIKTRGQQVTLRCSPISGHKSVSWYQQVLGQGPQFIFQYYEKEERGRGNFPDRFSARQFPNYSSELNVNALLLGDSALYLCASSLDFRGSYDGYTFGSGTRLTVV.

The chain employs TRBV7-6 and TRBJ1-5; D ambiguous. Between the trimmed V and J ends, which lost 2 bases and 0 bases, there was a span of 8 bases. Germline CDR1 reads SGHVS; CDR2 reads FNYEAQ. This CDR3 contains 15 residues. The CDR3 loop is CASSLSWDSNQPQHF. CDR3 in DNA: TGTGCCAGCAGCTTAAGCTGGGATAGCAATCAGCCCCAGCATTTT. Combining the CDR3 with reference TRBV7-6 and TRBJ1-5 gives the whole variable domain GAGVSQSPRYKVTKRGQDVALRCDPISGHVSLYWYRQALGQGPEFLTYFNYEAQQDKSGLPNDRFSAERPEGSISTLTIQRTEQRDSAMYRCASSLSWDSNQPQHFGDGTRLSIL.

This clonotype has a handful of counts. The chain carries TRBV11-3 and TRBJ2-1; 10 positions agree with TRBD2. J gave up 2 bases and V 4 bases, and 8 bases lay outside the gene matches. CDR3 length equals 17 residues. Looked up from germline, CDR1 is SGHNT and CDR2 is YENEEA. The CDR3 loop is CASSSPSGGSPYNEQFF. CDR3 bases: TGTGCCAGCAGCTCACCTAGCGGGGGCTCCCCCTACAATGAGCAGTTCTTC.

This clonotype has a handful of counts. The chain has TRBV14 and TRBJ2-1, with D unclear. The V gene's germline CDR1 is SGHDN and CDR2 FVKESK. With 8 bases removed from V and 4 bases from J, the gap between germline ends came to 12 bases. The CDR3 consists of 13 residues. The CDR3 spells CASSPLRYNEQFF. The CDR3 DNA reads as TGTGCCAGCTCCCCGTTGCGTTACAATGAGCAGTTCTTC.

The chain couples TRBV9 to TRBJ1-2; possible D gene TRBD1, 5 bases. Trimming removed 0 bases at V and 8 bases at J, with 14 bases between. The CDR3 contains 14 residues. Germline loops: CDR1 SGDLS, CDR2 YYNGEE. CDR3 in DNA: TGTGCCAGCAGCGTAGTGGGGGTTCCAAGAGGCTACACCTTC. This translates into CASSVVGVPRGYTF.

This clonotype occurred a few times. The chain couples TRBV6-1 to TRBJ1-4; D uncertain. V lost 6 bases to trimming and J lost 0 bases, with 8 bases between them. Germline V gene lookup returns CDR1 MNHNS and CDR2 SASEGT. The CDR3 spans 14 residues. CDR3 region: CASRSDATNEKLFF. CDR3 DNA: TGTGCCAGCAGGTCGGATGCAACTAATGAAAAACTGTTTTTT.

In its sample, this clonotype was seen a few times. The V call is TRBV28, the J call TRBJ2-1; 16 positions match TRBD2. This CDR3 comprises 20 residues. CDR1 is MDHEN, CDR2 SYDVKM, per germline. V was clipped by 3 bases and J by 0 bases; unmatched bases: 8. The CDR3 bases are TGTGCCAGCAGTTTCCCGGGACTAGCGGGGGGGCCCAGCTCCTACAATGAGCAGTTCTTC. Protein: CASSFPGLAGGPSSYNEQFF.

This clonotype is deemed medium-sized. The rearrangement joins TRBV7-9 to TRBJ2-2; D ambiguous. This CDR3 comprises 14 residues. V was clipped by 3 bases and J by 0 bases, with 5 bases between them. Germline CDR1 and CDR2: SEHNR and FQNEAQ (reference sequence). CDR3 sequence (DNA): TGTGCCAGCAGCTTTAGAGCGAACACCGGGGAGCTGTTTTTT. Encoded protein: CASSFRANTGELFF.

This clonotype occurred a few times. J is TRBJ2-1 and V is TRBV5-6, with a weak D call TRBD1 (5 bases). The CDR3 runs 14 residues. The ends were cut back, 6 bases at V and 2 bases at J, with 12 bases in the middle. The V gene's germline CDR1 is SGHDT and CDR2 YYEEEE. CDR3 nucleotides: TGTGCCAGCACCGTAGGGGTTACCTACAATGAGCAGTTCTTC. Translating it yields CASTVGVTYNEQFF.